These 7 T cell receptor beta chains share one sample of origin, sequenced in a study of T cell responses to AZD1222 COVID-19 vaccine. This table comes from immunoSEQ multiplex PCR, and its TCRdb copy is limited to in-frame clones, with some not included. The table shows 100,000 to 150,000 clones, with around nine tenths occurring only once. The material sequenced was peripheral blood, taken on day 0 of AZD1222 vaccination. The receptors stem from an adult in good health.

The V call is TRBV6-5, the J call TRBJ1-2; 7 bases line up with TRBD1. V dropped 2 bases and J dropped 1; count of bases not matched to a gene: 4. Germline V lookup: CDR1 MNHEY, CDR2 SVGAGI. The CDR3 has 15 amino acids. The CDR3 spells CASSYEGGGNYGYTF. In DNA form, the CDR3 reads TGTGCCAGCAGTTACGAAGGGGGCGGTAACTATGGCTACACCTTC.

The chain employs TRBV6-6 and TRBJ2-2; TRBD1 matches 11 bases. This CDR3 is built from 17 residues. J was trimmed by 2 bases and V by 5 bases; bases with no gene match: 7. The germline V gene encodes CDR1 MNHNY and CDR2 SVGAGI (reference sequence). The CDR3 loop is CASSRTGGYSNTGELFF. The CDR3 nucleotides are TGTGCCAGCAGTCGGACAGGGGGCTATAGTAACACCGGGGAGCTGTTTTTT.

The chain recombines TRBV7-2 with TRBJ1-5; possibly TRBD1 for D (5 bases). The germline gives CDR1 SGHTA, CDR2 FQGNSA. CDR3 length: 15 amino acids. Trimming pared 1 base from V and 4 bases from J, leaving 11 bases between. Here the CDR3 reads CASSLGSWGNQPQHF. CDR3 bases: TGTGCCAGCAGCTTAGGAAGCTGGGGGAATCAGCCCCAGCATTTT. Full variable domain (outside the CDR3, taken from reference TRBV7-2 and TRBJ1-5): GAGVSQSPSNKVTEKGKDVELRCDPISGHTALYWYRQSLGQGLEFLIYFQGNSAPDKSGLPSDRFSAERTGGSVSTLTIQRTQQEDSAVYLCASSLGSWGNQPQHFGDGTRLSIL.

The rearrangement uses TRBV4-2 and TRBJ1-1, with D unclear. V gave up 1 base and J gave up 5 bases, with 8 bases separating them. The CDR3 totals 13 residues. The germline V gene has CDR1 LGHNA and CDR2 YNFKEQ. The chain's CDR3 is CASSQGERTEAFF. The CDR3 region has the DNA TGTGCCAGCAGCCAAGGAGAGCGGACTGAAGCTTTCTTT.

V is TRBV4-1 and J is TRBJ1-5; D is ambiguous. The length of the CDR3 is 16 residues. V was clipped by 0 bases and J by 5 bases, with 14 bases between them. Germline V gives CDR1 MGHRA, CDR2 YSYEKL. CDR3 protein: CASSQDLIGSHQPQHF. The CDR3 nucleotides are TGCGCCAGCAGCCAAGATCTCATAGGGTCCCATCAGCCCCAGCATTTT.

This clone was detected a few times. This chain connects TRBV5-8 to TRBJ1-4, with 8 bases matching TRBD1. The CDR3 totals 17 residues. Unmatched junction bases numbered 12, after V lost 4 bases and J lost 4 bases. The germline V gene has CDR1 SGHTS and CDR2 YDEGEE. In DNA form, the CDR3 reads TGTGCCAGCAGCCTGGGGGACAGGTCCCGGGTTAATGAAAAACTGTTTTTT. This codes for CASSLGDRSRVNEKLFF.

This chain joins TRBV12-3 or TRBV12-4 and TRBJ2-7, with D uncertain. V lost 3 bases and J lost 3, with 9 bases in between. The CDR3 spans 13 residues. CDR3 coding DNA: TGTGCCAGCAGTTTGGGGTCCTACTACGAGCAGTACTTC. Translated: CASSLGSYYEQYF.